What follows are 28 T cell receptor beta chains derived from one specimen sequenced in a study of chemoradiotherapy in HPV16-positive cancers. The table came from immunoSEQ multiplex PCR; TCRdb's copy has only in-frame clones and leaves some out. The sample includes 4,000 to 6,000 clones, about 91% of them seen just once. The sequences come from tumor tissue, collected from a patient who underwent chemoradiotherapy. Receptors were obtained from a human donor with HPV-associated anogenital cancer.

The chain recombines TRBV4-3 with TRBJ2-2; TRBD1 agrees at 7 bases. Trimming cost V 5 bases and J 6 bases; bases outside gene matches: 6. CDR1 and CDR2 from the germline V gene are LGHNA and YSLEER. This CDR3 comprises 14 residues. Here the CDR3 DNA reads TGCGCCAGCAGCTACGACAGGGTGGCCGGGGAGCTGTTTTTT. Its protein product is CASSYDRVAGELFF.

The rearrangement joins TRBV5-1 to TRBJ2-7; TRBD1 agrees at 9 bases. The J segment lost 1 base and the V segment lost 9 bases, leaving 5 bases of the junction unmatched. Germline CDR1 and CDR2: SGHRS and YFSETQ. The CDR3 covers 13 residues. The CDR3 reads CATRGTGSYEQYF. The CDR3 DNA sequence: TGCGCCACTAGAGGGACAGGGTCCTACGAGCAGTACTTC.

This chain connects TRBV20-1 to TRBJ1-1; no clear D. The V gene's germline CDR1 is DFQATT and CDR2 SNEGSKA (reference sequence). The CDR3 consists of 11 residues. Trimming cost V 3 bases and J 2 bases, with 4 bases left between them. The CDR3 reads CSASYNTEAFF. CDR3 DNA: TGCAGTGCTAGCTACAACACTGAAGCTTTCTTT.

The V gene is TRBV6-6, the J gene TRBJ1-2; a weak D match, TRBD1 (5 bases). This CDR3 is 12 amino acids long. V gave up 0 bases and J gave up 8 bases, with 7 bases separating them. Germline V CDR1 and CDR2: MNHNY, SVGAGI (reference sequence). CDR3 region: CASSYSKGGYTF. The CDR3 DNA sequence: TGTGCCAGCAGTTACTCGAAGGGGGGCTACACCTTC.

V gene TRBV10-3 combines with J gene TRBJ2-7; no reliable D call. In germline, CDR1 is ENHRY, CDR2 SYGVKD. This CDR3 spans 14 amino acids. Between the trimmed V and J ends, which lost 2 bases and 1 base, there was a span of 9 bases. CDR3 residues: CAISEERPSYEQYF. In DNA form, the CDR3 reads TGTGCCATCAGTGAGGAACGACCGTCCTACGAGCAGTACTTC.

The chain links TRBV10-3 to TRBJ2-2; 8 bases agree with TRBD2. The V segment lost 3 bases and the J segment 1 base; nucleotides outside the gene matches: 10. This CDR3 comprises 18 residues. CDR1 is ENHRY and CDR2 is SYGVKD in the germline V gene. The CDR3 loop is CAISDLRGSGENTGELFF. DNA of the CDR3: TGTGCCATCAGTGATTTGCGGGGTAGCGGGGAGAACACCGGGGAGCTGTTTTTT.

The J gene is TRBJ1-4, the V gene TRBV9, with 10 nucleotides matching TRBD1. CDR3 length: 18 residues. The junction had 11 bases not matched to a gene; V was cut back by 0 bases and J by 6 bases. Germline assignment: CDR1 SGDLS and CDR2 YYNGEE. The CDR3 DNA is TGTGCCAGCAGCGTAGGGGAGACAGGGGGCGCAGGGGATGAAAAACTGTTTTTT. It codes for CASSVGETGGAGDEKLFF.

This clone appeared a single time. The chain is built from TRBV7-8 and TRBJ2-7; TRBD1 might be the D (6 bases). This CDR3 is built from 16 residues. Germline V gives CDR1 SGHVS, CDR2 FQNEAQ. V was pared by 1 base and J by 2 bases, with 15 bases between. The CDR3 DNA follows: TGTGCCAGCAGCTTAGTACCGGGACACCTTCCCTACGAGCAGTACTTC. Its protein is CASSLVPGHLPYEQYF.

CDR3 protein: CSARDGGYEKLFF. The CDR3 nucleotides read TGCAGCGCCCGGGACGGAGGTTATGAAAAACTGTTTTTT. The chain has TRBV29-1 and TRBJ1-4, with D possibly being TRBD1 (5 bases). V gave up 7 bases and J gave up 6 bases, with 15 bases separating them. The CDR3 contains 13 residues. Germline assignment: CDR1 SQVTM and CDR2 ANQGSEA.

This clone showed up just once. The chain recombines TRBV10-3 with TRBJ1-2, with D maybe TRBD1 (5 bases). In germline, CDR1 is ENHRY, CDR2 SYGVKD. The CDR3 is 13 residues long. V gave up 10 bases and J gave up 4 bases, with 16 bases separating them. CDR3 coding DNA: TGTGCCACCTCGGGAGGGGAGGGCTATGGCTACACCTTC. It is translated as CATSGGEGYGYTF.

V gene TRBV2 combines with J gene TRBJ2-7; perhaps TRBD1 as D (7 bases). This CDR3 region has 12 residues. Looked up from germline, CDR1 is SNHLY and CDR2 is FYNNEI. V lost 5 bases to trimming and J lost 6 bases, with 11 bases between them. CDR3 bases: TGTGCCAGCAGTTTGCAGGGGGGCGAGCAGTACTTC. The encoded protein is CASSLQGGEQYF. The full variable domain, in which reference TRBV2 and TRBJ2-7 provide the parts outside the CDR3, is EPEVTQTPSHQVTQMGQEVILRCVPISNHLYFYWYRQILGQKVEFLVSFYNNEISEKSEIFDDQFSVERPDGSNFTLKIRSTKLEDSAMYFCASSLQGGEQYFGPGTRLTVT.

The V gene is TRBV9, the J gene TRBJ2-7, with D possibly TRBD1 on 5 matching bases. Trimming shortened V by 7 bases and J by 4 bases, and 12 bases separated the two germline ends. Germline CDR1 SGDLS, CDR2 YYNGEE. This CDR3 contains 12 residues. The CDR3: CASASQGYEQYF. The CDR3 DNA sequence: TGTGCCAGCGCAAGTCAGGGTTACGAGCAGTACTTC. Using reference TRBV9 and TRBJ2-7 for the parts outside the CDR3, the full variable domain is DSGVTQTPKHLITATGQRVTLRCSPRSGDLSVYWYQQSLDQGLQFLIQYYNGEERAKGNILERFSAQQFPDLHSELNLSSLELGDSALYFCASASQGYEQYFGPGTRLTVT.

The V gene is TRBV5-1, the J gene TRBJ1-3; 9 nucleotides line up with TRBD1. The CDR3 is 18 amino acids. Germline loops: CDR1 SGHRS, CDR2 YFSETQ. Trimming cost V 1 base and J 3 bases; bases outside gene matches: 11. The DNA for the CDR3 is TGCGCCAGCAGCTTGTCGGGACAGGGTCTTGGGGATGGAAACACCATATATTTT. Amino acid sequence: CASSLSGQGLGDGNTIYF.

The chain recombines TRBV5-6 with TRBJ1-2; D unresolved. This CDR3 contains 13 residues. Germline-derived CDR1 and CDR2 are SGHDT and YYEEEE. The V end was cut by 0 bases, the J end by 8 bases, with 11 bases between. CDR3 in amino acids: CASSLGTENGYTF. The CDR3 coding sequence is TGTGCCAGCAGCTTGGGGACCGAAAACGGCTACACCTTC.

The chain uses TRBV4-3 and TRBJ2-2; D gene ambiguous. From germline, CDR1 is LGHNA and CDR2 YSLEER. The ends were cut back, 0 bases at V and 5 bases at J, with 7 bases in the middle. The length of the CDR3 is 14 residues. This chain's CDR3 is CASSQDSPTGELFF. In DNA, the CDR3 is TGCGCCAGCAGCCAAGATTCTCCGACCGGGGAGCTGTTTTTT.

The chain is built from TRBV9 and TRBJ2-1; 8 bases are shared with TRBD2. Losses at the gene ends were 0 bases for V and 7 bases for J; bases not matched to a gene: 3. The germline CDR1 and CDR2 sequences are SGDLS and YYNGEE. CDR3 length: 14 residues. CDR3: CASSVGERENEQFF. CDR3 sequence (DNA): TGTGCCAGCAGCGTAGGAGAGCGGGAGAATGAGCAGTTCTTC.

V is TRBV7-2 and J is TRBJ2-7, with TRBD1 identical over 7 bases. V lost 1 base and J lost 1; bases outside the gene matches: 4. Looked up from germline, CDR1 is SGHTA and CDR2 is FQGNSA. The CDR3 totals 15 residues. The CDR3, as DNA: TGTGCCAGCAGCTTAGGACAGGGAAGGTCCTACGAGCAGTACTTC. This translates into CASSLGQGRSYEQYF. The entire variable domain, with the rest obtained from reference TRBV7-2 and TRBJ2-7, is as follows: GAGVSQSPSNKVTEKGKDVELRCDPISGHTALYWYRQSLGQGLEFLIYFQGNSAPDKSGLPSDRFSAERTGGSVSTLTIQRTQQEDSAVYLCASSLGQGRSYEQYFGPGTRLTVT.

This clone was observed once. The chain employs TRBV28 and TRBJ2-7; possibly TRBD2 for D (6 bases). V lost 1 base and J lost 2, with 15 bases in between. The CDR3 extends over 16 amino acids. CDR1 and CDR2 from the germline V gene are MDHEN and SYDVKM. The CDR3: CASSLLRGTAPYEQYF. CDR3 bases: TGTGCCAGCAGTTTATTACGGGGGACGGCCCCCTACGAGCAGTACTTC.

The chain links TRBV7-9 to TRBJ1-1, with D perhaps TRBD1 (6 bases). Germline lookup yields CDR1 SEHNR and CDR2 FQNEAQ (reference sequence). Trimming pared 4 bases from V and 4 bases from J, leaving 13 bases between. The CDR3 is 14 residues long. The CDR3 reads CASSSRGGATEAFF. The CDR3 DNA reads TGTGCCAGCAGCTCTAGAGGGGGGGCCACTGAAGCTTTCTTT.

CDR3 DNA sequence: TGTGCCAGCAGTGAAAGGACAGCGTCGCTTTACTTC. This sequence encodes CASSERTASLYF. V is TRBV2 and J is TRBJ2-5; the D gene is possibly TRBD1 (6 bases). CDR3 size: 12 residues. V was pared by 2 bases and J by 14 bases, with 15 bases between. CDR1 SNHLY and CDR2 FYNNEI come from the germline V gene.

V is TRBV5-1 and J is TRBJ1-5; no firm D call. CDR3 size: 14 residues. With 2 bases removed from V and 4 bases from J, the gap between germline ends came to 10 bases. Germline V gene sequence: CDR1 SGHRS, CDR2 YFSETQ. The CDR3 spells CASSLGGENQPQHF. For the CDR3, the DNA is TGCGCCAGCAGCTTAGGTGGGGAGAATCAGCCCCAGCATTTT.

This chain links TRBV19 with TRBJ1-1; the D is unclear. V lost 6 bases, J lost 11 bases, and 28 bases lay in between. The CDR3 is 16 residues long. Germline V gene lookup returns CDR1 LNHDA and CDR2 SQIVND (reference sequence). The DNA for the CDR3 is TGTGCCAGTAGCGACCTACCCGACGTTTTTGGGGTGGGGGCTTTCTTT. Translated, it gives CASSDLPDVFGVGAFF. Drawing the rest from reference TRBV19 and TRBJ1-1, the complete variable domain is DGGITQSPKYLFRKEGQNVTLSCEQNLNHDAMYWYRQDPGQGLRLIYYSQIVNDFQKGDIAEGYSVSREKKESFPLTVTSAQKNPTAFYLCASSDLPDVFGVGAFFGQGTRLTVV.

V usage is TRBV6-1 and J usage is TRBJ2-7, with a tentative D call TRBD2 (5 bases). In germline, CDR1 is MNHNS, CDR2 SASEGT. Trimming cost V 6 bases and J 2 bases, with 14 bases left between them. This CDR3 is built from 14 residues. This chain's CDR3 is CASRVGVSPYEQYF. CDR3 coding DNA: TGTGCCAGCAGAGTCGGGGTCAGTCCCTACGAGCAGTACTTC.

The V call is TRBV2, the J call TRBJ2-2; TRBD1 matches 8 bases. V was pared by 4 bases and J by 3 bases, with 10 bases of the junction left unmatched. Germline V gives CDR1 SNHLY, CDR2 FYNNEI. This CDR3 contains 17 residues. CDR3 residues: CASSGVVTGGHTGELFF. CDR3 DNA sequence: TGTGCCAGCAGTGGAGTTGTCACAGGGGGACACACCGGGGAGCTGTTTTTT.

The sample holds one count of this clone. J is TRBJ2-3 and V is TRBV10-3; the D is unclear. The length of the CDR3 is 12 residues. The germline V gene has CDR1 ENHRY and CDR2 SYGVKD. With 6 bases removed from V and 4 bases from J, the gap between germline ends came to 8 bases. The CDR3 DNA is TGTGCCATCAGGGACGAACCAGATACGCAGTATTTT. Translation: CAIRDEPDTQYF.

The V call is TRBV29-1, the J call TRBJ1-1; possible D gene TRBD1, 5 bases. CDR3 length equals 12 residues. Trimming left V 0 bases short and J 7 bases short, with 9 bases between. Per the germline V gene, CDR1 is SQVTM and CDR2 is ANQGSEA. Written as DNA, the CDR3 is TGCAGCGTTGAAGAGTCAGGGTATGAAGCTTTCTTT. Translation gives CSVEESGYEAFF.

The chain combines TRBV7-9 with TRBJ1-1; no reliable D call. This CDR3 is 13 amino acids long. Germline V gives CDR1 SEHNR, CDR2 FQNEAQ (reference sequence). V lost 1 base and J 7 bases, leaving 10 bases between the germline ends. The CDR3 DNA is TGTGCCAGCAGCTTAGAGGTTCAGATTGAAGCTTTCTTT. Translated, it gives CASSLEVQIEAFF.

This sequence joins TRBV7-7 and TRBJ1-1, with 7 bases fitting TRBD1. The CDR3 is 14 residues long. The V segment lost 4 bases and the J segment 1 base; nucleotides outside the gene matches: 3. Germline V gene lookup returns CDR1 SSHAT and CDR2 FNYEAQ (reference sequence). The CDR3 nucleotides read TGTGCCAGCAGCTCGACAGGGCAGAACACTGAAGCTTTCTTT. It translates to CASSSTGQNTEAFF.